This entry concerns a single T cell receptor beta chain. Other DNA sequences in the same sample also yield this CDR3. The CDR3 loop spans 14 amino acids. Trimming cost V 3 bases and J 1 base; bases outside gene matches: 1. Germline loops: CDR1 MNHEY, CDR2 SMNVEV (reference sequence). The entry originates in a study of cytomegalovirus exposure and HLA in healthy donors. PCR employed 60 Vbeta and 13 Jbeta primers. This table comes from immunoSEQ multiplex PCR, and its TCRdb copy is limited to in-frame clones, with some not included. In the table there are about 260,000 clones, almost 85% of which are singletons.

The V gene is TRBV27, the J gene TRBJ1-1; the match to TRBD1 covers 8 bases. This sequence was found in a middle-aged woman in good health and CMV-seropositive. The specimen was PBMCs. Here the CDR3 DNA reads TGTGCCAGCAGTTTGGGGACAGGGAACACTGAAGCTTTCTTT. Encoded protein: CASSLGTGNTEAFF.